These T cell receptor beta chains were read from a single sample in a study of T cells in localized non-small cell lung cancer. Profiling relied on immunoSEQ multiplex PCR, and the TCRdb table lists in-frame clones only, not all of them. The sample consists of about 24,000 clones, around 86% of them appearing once. Sequencing was performed on peripheral blood, taken before any cancer treatment. These TCRs come from a male donor older than 55 with stage II squamous cell lung carcinoma. The conserved cysteine and the conserved F or W are not part of the CDR3 here. Fields, in order: V gene, D gene, clone size, CDR3 length, J gene, CDR3 protein. The D gene is left open where the match is weak. Size tells how often a clone was seen (once, few, many) or the class of an expanded clone, and some rows leave it out.

>TRBV28|-|-|11|TRBJ1-5
ASSLPDYQPQH
>TRBV9|-|-|12|TRBJ1-3
ASSVAGPGNTIY
>TRBV7-2|-|-|11|TRBJ1-4
ASSSASAEKLF
>TRBV7-9|-|-|13|TRBJ1-6
ASSLRGGADSPLH
>TRBV6-5|TRBD2|-|13|TRBJ2-1
ASSDGGAGYNEQF
>TRBV28|TRBD1|-|14|TRBJ1-1
ASSALGAGTGAEAF
>TRBV7-3|-|-|14|TRBJ2-5
ASSLTPGRGQETQY
>TRBV7-6|TRBD2|-|14|TRBJ2-3
ASSVIAGGGTDTQY
>TRBV28|-|-|13|TRBJ2-2
ASSLIGRNTGELF
>TRBV4-3|-|-|13|TRBJ2-6
ASSQERAGANVLT
>TRBV5-6|TRBD1|-|12|TRBJ1-2
ASSPGQGGYGYT
>TRBV19|TRBD1|-|11|TRBJ1-5
ASSDRDNQPQH
>TRBV5-1|TRBD1|-|10|TRBJ2-7
ASSPGQGEQY
>TRBV6-5|-|-|12|TRBJ2-2
ASRGAENTGELF
>TRBV18|TRBD1|-|15|TRBJ2-7
ASSQLRTGVGSYEQY
>TRBV19|-|-|12|TRBJ2-7
ASTIRRRSYEQY
>TRBV19|-|-|12|TRBJ2-7
ASMEGYPTYEQY
>TRBV29-1|TRBD1|-|10|TRBJ1-2
SGQGDNYGYT
>TRBV19|-|-|12|TRBJ2-7
ASASGGTRDEQY
>TRBV25-1|-|-|14|TRBJ2-2
ASQGAGLANTGELF
>TRBV5-4|-|-|14|TRBJ1-1
ASSPLLGGGNTEAF
>TRBV5-5|-|-|13|TRBJ2-2
ASEVGGDRTGELF
>TRBV6-1|-|-|13|TRBJ1-5
ASSEASSPNQPQH
>TRBV4-1|TRBD1|-|16|TRBJ1-2
ASSQDSIGGAGWDGYT
>TRBV7-2|TRBD2|few|11|TRBJ2-1
ASSRAWEGEQF
>TRBV4-2|-|-|16|TRBJ1-5
ASSQGSRMKENNQPQH
>TRBV11-2|TRBD1|once|12|TRBJ1-1
ASSPQGARREAF
>TRBV5-5|-|-|14|TRBJ2-7
ASSLTTGPGPYEQY
>TRBV19|TRBD2|-|13|TRBJ2-1
ASSTAGGGYNEQF
>TRBV9|-|few|12|TRBJ1-6
ASSVAGVNSPLH
>TRBV18|TRBD2|-|14|TRBJ2-1
ASSLTSGGAYNEQF
>TRBV7-3|TRBD1|-|13|TRBJ2-7
ASSSTGTGTYEQY
>TRBV6-1|-|-|10|TRBJ1-3
ASSRSEDTIY
>TRBV5-6|TRBD1|-|13|TRBJ2-3
ASSPRGTAVDTQY
>TRBV29-1|-|-|12|TRBJ1-1
SVDPKTVNTEAF
>TRBV5-1|TRBD1|-|15|TRBJ1-6
ASSYQRTGGYNSPLH
>TRBV5-8|TRBD1|-|14|TRBJ1-2
ASSFTLTGDPPGYT
>TRBV29-1|TRBD2|-|13|TRBJ2-3
SVTSGRTGTDTQY
>TRBV14|-|-|13|TRBJ1-1
ASSQTRTENTEAF
>TRBV7-2|-|-|11|TRBJ2-1
ASSLATGAEQF
>TRBV5-5|TRBD2|-|14|TRBJ2-2
ASTILAGVQTGELF